This T cell receptor beta chain came from a study of CD8+CD57+ T cells in acquired aplastic anemia. CDR3 and TCR beta VDJ profiling relied on genomic DNA as the template. TCRdb re-called the reads through MiXCR, storing one row per CDR3 protein. The table records a few hundred thousand distinct CDR3 sequences, approximately 60% of them present only once. CDR1 and CDR2 (germline): SEHNR, FQNEAQ (reference sequence). This CDR3 spans 14 amino acids. Between the trimmed V and J ends, which lost 3 bases and 5 bases, there was a span of 11 bases. Sequencing used sorted CD4+, CD8+, or CD8+CD57+ T cells (not recorded which) from PBMCs. This receptor was taken from a human donor in good health. J is TRBJ1-5 and V is TRBV7-9; perhaps TRBD1 as D (6 bases). The CDR3: CASSLDSPYQPQHF. For the CDR3, the DNA is TGTGCCAGCAGCTTGGACAGTCCATATCAGCCCCAGCATTTT.